Below are 14 T cell receptor beta chains sequenced from a single sample in a study of beta chain features in type 1 diabetes. Sequenced material consisted of expressed TCRB transcripts (all of the isolated RNA was reverse transcribed). The repertoire was sequenced with immunoSEQ multiplex PCR; TCRdb's copy has only in-frame clones and lacks some. Among 900,000 or so clones, roughly a sixth were seen once, and the ten largest hold 0.023%. The sample taken for sequencing was naive CD4+ T cells from blood. These receptors were obtained from a woman aged 18-29 years in good health.

This CDR3 is CASSLGGTGAPGNTIYF. In DNA, the CDR3 is TGTGCCAGCAGCTTAGGGGGGACAGGGGCACCTGGAAACACCATATATTTT. The chain links TRBV7-9 to TRBJ1-3; 10 bases match TRBD1. The CDR3 length is 17 residues. Germline assignment: CDR1 SEHNR and CDR2 FQNEAQ (reference sequence). The V and J ends lost 1 base and 2 bases, in that order; junction bases with no gene match: 5. Full variable domain (missing parts from reference TRBV7-9 and TRBJ1-3): DTGVSQNPRHKITKRGQNVTFRCDPISEHNRLYWYRQTLGQGPEFLTYFQNEAQLEKSRLLSDRFSAERPKGSFSTLEIQRTEQGDSAMYLCASSLGGTGAPGNTIYFGEGSWLTVV.

This clone appeared a few times. DNA for the CDR3: TGTGCCAGCAGTGACGCCTACGAGCAGTACTTC. Protein product: CASSDAYEQYF. The rearrangement links TRBV6-6 to TRBJ2-7; D gene uncertain. This CDR3 has 11 residues. Germline V gene sequence: CDR1 MNHNY, CDR2 SVGAGI (reference sequence). The V gene lost 5 bases and the J gene lost 2 bases, with 4 bases spanning the gap.

The chain couples TRBV5-4 to TRBJ2-5; 7 bases match TRBD1. V lost 4 bases to trimming and J lost 2 bases; unmatched junction nucleotides: 2. CDR1 SGHNT and CDR2 YYREEE come from the germline V gene (reference sequence). The CDR3 consists of 13 residues. CDR3 amino acids: CASSEGQQETQYF. Here the CDR3 DNA reads TGTGCCAGCAGCGAGGGACAGCAAGAGACCCAGTACTTC.

This clone was detected a few times. V and J are TRBV29-1 and TRBJ2-5; no clear D. CDR3 size: 12 residues. Germline-derived CDR1 and CDR2 are SQVTM and ANQGSEA. V lost 7 bases to trimming and J lost 2 bases, with 11 bases between them. The CDR3: CSETGPQETQYF. The CDR3 nucleotides read TGCAGCGAGACCGGGCCGCAAGAGACCCAGTACTTC. Full variable domain (missing parts from reference TRBV29-1 and TRBJ2-5): SAVISQKPSRDICQRGTSLTIQCQVDSQVTMMFWYRQQPGQSLTLIATANQGSEATYESGFVIDKFPISRPNLTFSTLTVSNMSPEDSSIYLCSETGPQETQYFGPGTRLLVL.

The chain combines TRBV4-2 with TRBJ2-1; D is unclear. The V gene's germline CDR1 is LGHNA and CDR2 YNFKEQ. This CDR3 has 14 amino acids. Trimming removed 4 bases at V and 6 bases at J, with 13 bases between. Here the CDR3 reads CASSPGGGRNEQFF. In nucleotides, the CDR3 is TGTGCCAGCAGCCCAGGCGGCGGACGCAATGAGCAGTTCTTC.

This chain uses TRBV28 with TRBJ2-2; TRBD1 might be the D (6 bases). The CDR3 is 13 residues long. CDR1 is MDHEN and CDR2 is SYDVKM in the germline V gene. Trimming cost V 8 bases and J 2 bases, with 9 bases left between them. The CDR3 DNA reads TGTGCCAGCCTGGACAGAAACACCGGGGAGCTGTTTTTT. This encodes CASLDRNTGELFF. The variable domain in full, completed from reference TRBV28 and TRBJ2-2, reads DVKVTQSSRYLVKRTGEKVFLECVQDMDHENMFWYRQDPGLGLRLIYFSYDVKMKEKGDIPEGYSVSREKKERFSLILESASTNQTSMYLCASLDRNTGELFFGEGSRLTVL.

This clone was detected many times. This sequence joins TRBV19 and TRBJ2-1; D is unresolved. The V gene's germline CDR1 is LNHDA and CDR2 SQIVND (reference sequence). Trimming left V 4 bases short and J 7 bases short, with 5 bases between. This CDR3 region has 11 residues. The CDR3 sequence: CASSRMNEQFF. CDR3 coding DNA: TGTGCCAGTAGTAGGATGAATGAGCAGTTCTTC.

The chain recombines TRBV7-9 with TRBJ1-3; D gene uncertain. The CDR3 sequence is 14 residues long. With 0 bases removed from V and 3 bases from J, the gap between germline ends came to 6 bases. The germline V gene encodes CDR1 SEHNR and CDR2 FQNEAQ (reference sequence). CDR3 coding DNA: TGTGCCAGCAGCTTAGCAGGGTTTGGAAACACCATATATTTT. Translating it yields CASSLAGFGNTIYF.

This clone was seen a few times. The V call is TRBV29-1, the J call TRBJ2-3, with D perhaps matching TRBD2 (6 bases). With 5 bases removed from V and 4 bases from J, the gap between germline ends came to 16 bases. Germline CDR1 reads SQVTM; CDR2 reads ANQGSEA. The CDR3 extends over 14 amino acids. CDR3 sequence reads: CSVRLGGGPDTQYF. CDR3 DNA sequence: TGCAGCGTTCGGCTCGGGGGAGGTCCAGATACGCAGTATTTT.

The genes are TRBV28 and TRBJ2-1; TRBD1 matches at 9 bases. Trimming at V came to 4 bases and at J to 3 bases, leaving 4 bases not matched to a gene. This CDR3 has 15 amino acids. Germline-derived CDR1 and CDR2 are MDHEN and SYDVKM. Here the CDR3 reads CASSSGTGHYNEQFF. The DNA of the CDR3 is TGTGCCAGCAGTTCCGGGACAGGGCACTACAATGAGCAGTTCTTC. Looking up the rest from reference TRBV28 and TRBJ2-1 gives the full variable domain: DVKVTQSSRYLVKRTGEKVFLECVQDMDHENMFWYRQDPGLGLRLIYFSYDVKMKEKGDIPEGYSVSREKKERFSLILESASTNQTSMYLCASSSGTGHYNEQFFGPGTRLTVL.

With regard to this clone: This CDR3 is also generated by other DNA sequences in the sample. V usage is TRBV7-2 and J usage is TRBJ1-4; no clear D gene. The V gene lost 5 bases and the J gene lost 8 bases, with 9 bases spanning the gap. The germline CDR1 and CDR2 sequences are SGHTA and FQGNSA. The CDR3 has 12 residues. The CDR3, as DNA: TGTGCCAGCAGCCTCAGCGGGGAAAAACTGTTTTTT. Translation: CASSLSGEKLFF.

This clone was observed at least ten times. The DNA for the CDR3 is TGCGCCAGCAGCCTGGTGTTGGGTCGGGCTGAAGAGACCCAGTACTTC. Encoded protein: CASSLVLGRAEETQYF. J is TRBJ2-5 and V is TRBV4-3; D not certain. Trimming pared 4 bases from V and 3 bases from J, leaving 18 bases between. Germline V CDR1 and CDR2: LGHNA, YSLEER. This CDR3 has 16 amino acids.

There are a few counts of this clone. The chain joins TRBV18 to TRBJ2-1; D unresolved. The CDR3 runs to 16 residues. Trimming took 0 bases from V and 0 from J, leaving 9 bases between them. Germline V gene data show CDR1 as KGHSH and CDR2 as LQKENI. The DNA of the CDR3 is TGTGCCAGCTCACCACCCGCCATGAGCTCCTACAATGAGCAGTTCTTC. It encodes CASSPPAMSSYNEQFF.

Note on this clone: This same CDR3 is encoded by further DNA sequences in the sample. V gene TRBV18 combines with J gene TRBJ1-1, with D possibly matching TRBD1 (5 bases). The CDR3 is 16 amino acids. Germline loops: CDR1 KGHSH, CDR2 LQKENI. V lost 2 bases to trimming and J lost 1 base, with 14 bases between them. In nucleotides, the CDR3 is TGTGCCAGCTCACCAGTTTGGGCAGGGAAGAACACTGAAGCTTTCTTT. Translating gives CASSPVWAGKNTEAFF.